These 18 T cell receptor beta chains share one sample of origin, sequenced in a study of T-cell memory formation after mild COVID-19. TCRdb reprocessed the 5' RACE reads with MiXCR, giving one entry per CDR3 protein. The table includes under 650,000 distinct CDR3 sequences, under 20% detected once. The sample was PBMCs or a T cell subset sorted from them (not recorded which). The source of these receptors is an adult woman who had mild COVID-19 (a few samples of this study predate the infection). Cell type and time point are not known.

The chain employs TRBV19 and TRBJ1-1; the match to TRBD1 covers 9 bases. Per germline, CDR1 LNHDA and CDR2 SQIVND (reference sequence). J was trimmed by 11 bases and V by 5 bases; bases with no gene match: 15. The CDR3 is made up of 15 amino acids. The CDR3 sequence is CASSSLVPGQGEAFF. DNA for the CDR3: TGTGCCAGTAGTTCTCTCGTCCCGGGACAGGGCGAGGCTTTCTTT.

This clonotype was observed a handful of times. The V gene is TRBV15, the J gene TRBJ2-7; 14 positions match TRBD2. CDR3 length equals 18 residues. The J segment lost 2 bases and the V segment lost 1 base, leaving 7 bases of the junction unmatched. The germline V gene has CDR1 LNHNV and CDR2 YYDKDF (reference sequence). The DNA of the CDR3 is TGTGCCACCAGCAGAGTTAATCCGGGACTAGCGGGGGCCTACGAGCAGTACTTC. Encoded protein: CATSRVNPGLAGAYEQYF.

The sample holds a few counts of this clonotype. The V call is TRBV12-3 or TRBV12-4, the J call TRBJ1-4; 7 positions match TRBD1. Trimming at V came to 3 bases and at J to 6 bases, leaving 4 bases not matched to a gene. This CDR3 contains 14 residues. This chain's CDR3 is CASSFPGGYEKLFF. CDR3 in DNA: TGTGCCAGCAGTTTCCCAGGGGGGTATGAAAAACTGTTTTTT.

The rearrangement uses TRBV6-2 or TRBV6-3 and TRBJ1-1, with D possibly being TRBD1 (5 bases). The V end lost 8 bases, the J end lost 1 base, and 14 bases lay between the germline ends. This CDR3 contains 14 residues. Germline CDR1 and CDR2: MNHEY and SVGEGT. CDR3: CASRPQGENTEAFF. CDR3 sequence (DNA): TGTGCCAGCCGACCCCAGGGTGAGAACACTGAAGCTTTCTTT.

In this sample, this clonotype turned up a few times. CDR3 sequence reads: CASSGDGGRVDTEAFF. The CDR3 DNA is TGTGCCAGCAGTGGAGACGGGGGTAGGGTGGACACTGAAGCTTTCTTT. The chain combines TRBV2 with TRBJ1-1, with a possible D match to TRBD1 (5 bases). Germline CDR1 SNHLY, CDR2 FYNNEI. V lost 4 bases to trimming and J lost 3 bases, with 18 bases between them. This CDR3 has 16 residues.

The gene calls are TRBV9 and TRBJ2-6; the D gene is possibly TRBD2 (5 bases). V lost 0 bases and J lost 0, with 16 bases in between. CDR3 length: 19 residues. CDR1 and CDR2 (germline): SGDLS, YYNGEE. The CDR3 region is CASSVDTTDSSSGANVLTF. The CDR3 DNA reads TGTGCCAGCAGCGTAGATACGACGGACTCTAGCTCTGGGGCCAACGTCCTGACTTTC.

This chain links TRBV27 with TRBJ1-1; D might be TRBD1 (5 bases). The CDR3 totals 15 residues. The germline gives CDR1 MNHEY, CDR2 SMNVEV (reference sequence). V lost 1 base and J 4 bases, leaving 13 bases between the germline ends. The CDR3 sequence: CASSLYGRGFTEAFF. Written as DNA, the CDR3 is TGTGCCAGCAGTTTATACGGGAGGGGTTTCACTGAAGCTTTCTTT.

The rearrangement links TRBV6-5 to TRBJ1-5; 11 bases are shared with TRBD1. With 5 bases clipped from V and 7 bases from J, the junction kept 10 bases outside the gene matches. Germline-derived CDR1 and CDR2 are MNHEY and SVGAGI. This CDR3 has 16 amino acids. The CDR3 DNA reads as TGTGCCAGCAGTCCCGGGGACAGGGGGTCGGAGCAGCCCCAGCATTTT. Translating it yields CASSPGDRGSEQPQHF.

This chain links TRBV5-1 with TRBJ2-5; D is perhaps TRBD2 (6 bases). The length of the CDR3 is 14 residues. Germline loops: CDR1 SGHRS, CDR2 YFSETQ. The V and J ends lost 4 bases and 5 bases respectively, with 15 bases between them. CDR3 sequence: CASSPGLPPETQYF. CDR3 bases: TGCGCCAGCAGCCCCGGACTACCTCCTGAGACCCAGTACTTC.

The chain is built from TRBV9 and TRBJ2-1; D unresolved. Looked up from germline, CDR1 is SGDLS and CDR2 is YYNGEE. The length of the CDR3 is 16 residues. V lost 0 bases and J lost 7, with 17 bases in between. The CDR3 DNA is TGTGCCAGCAGCGTAGAGGTGGTATTCGTAAGAAATGAGCAGTTCTTC. Its protein is CASSVEVVFVRNEQFF.

V gene TRBV15 combines with J gene TRBJ1-1; D not certain. CDR3 length equals 12 residues. From germline, CDR1 is LNHNV and CDR2 YYDKDF (reference sequence). V lost 1 base, J lost 3 bases, and 3 bases lay in between. The CDR3: CATSRAHTEAFF. The CDR3 nucleotides are TGTGCCACCAGCAGAGCACACACTGAAGCTTTCTTT.

This clonotype showed up just a few times. The chain combines TRBV29-1 with TRBJ2-2, with unresolved D. V shed 0 bases and J shed 8 bases, with 13 bases lying between them. CDR3 length: 14 amino acids. Germline V gene sequence: CDR1 SQVTM, CDR2 ANQGSEA. The CDR3 loop reads CSVEDWKGMGELFF. The CDR3 DNA follows: TGCAGCGTTGAAGACTGGAAAGGGATGGGGGAGCTGTTTTTT.

The J gene is TRBJ1-2, the V gene TRBV30; D perhaps matches TRBD1 (5 bases). V lost 8 bases to trimming and J lost 4 bases, with 17 bases between them. The CDR3 covers 13 residues. Germline V lookup: CDR1 GTSNPN, CDR2 SVGIG (reference sequence). The CDR3 reads CAGSRDSLYGYTF. CDR3 sequence (DNA): TGTGCCGGATCCCGGGACTCTCTCTATGGCTACACCTTC.

A few counts support this clonotype. The CDR3 region is CASSNRQEQYF. CDR3 nucleotides: TGTGCCAGCAGTAACCGTCAGGAGCAGTACTTC. V gene TRBV6-5 combines with J gene TRBJ2-7; D not certain. The CDR3 runs 11 residues. The V end lost 5 bases, the J end lost 7 bases, and 9 bases lay between the germline ends. Germline V gene lookup returns CDR1 MNHEY and CDR2 SVGAGI.

The CDR3 nucleotides are TGTGCCAGCAGCTTCGGGGGCGGCGATACGCAGTATTTT. This gives the protein CASSFGGGDTQYF. This chain links TRBV7-2 with TRBJ2-3, with D perhaps TRBD1 or TRBD2 (6 bases each). Germline assignment: CDR1 SGHTA and CDR2 FQGNSA. This CDR3 has 13 residues. Between the trimmed V and J ends, which lost 3 bases and 6 bases, there was a span of 10 bases. The variable domain in full, completed from reference TRBV7-2 and TRBJ2-3, reads GAGVSQSPSNKVTEKGKDVELRCDPISGHTALYWYRQSLGQGLEFLIYFQGNSAPDKSGLPSDRFSAERTGGSVSTLTIQRTQQEDSAVYLCASSFGGGDTQYFGPGTRLTVL.

This clonotype was detected a few times. The V and J genes are TRBV9 and TRBJ2-7; D is possibly TRBD2 (6 bases). V lost 4 bases to trimming and J lost 3 bases, with 14 bases between them. Germline V CDR1 and CDR2: SGDLS, YYNGEE. This CDR3 spans 14 amino acids. CDR3 coding DNA: TGTGCCAGCAGCCAGTCCTCCGGGAGCTACGAGCAGTACTTC. This encodes CASSQSSGSYEQYF.

The rearrangement uses TRBV20-1 and TRBJ2-7; D is possibly TRBD1 or TRBD2 (5 bases each). V was clipped by 0 bases and J by 3 bases, with 15 bases between them. This CDR3 region has 15 residues. Per germline, CDR1 DFQATT and CDR2 SNEGSKA (reference sequence). For the CDR3, the DNA is TGCAGTGCTAGAGATCCCCAGAGGGGAGTCTACGAGCAGTACTTC. Amino acid sequence: CSARDPQRGVYEQYF.

The V and J genes are TRBV6-5 and TRBJ2-7; D unclear. Trimming removed 7 bases at V and 4 bases at J, with 14 bases between. Germline V gene sequence: CDR1 MNHEY, CDR2 SVGAGI. The CDR3 runs to 13 residues. The CDR3 sequence is CASTVALTYEQYF. The CDR3 bases are TGTGCCAGCACGGTAGCCCTCACGTACGAGCAGTACTTC.